The 30 T cell receptor beta chains in this list originate from one sample, sequenced in a study of vaccination and CD4 T cells after COVID-19. The antigens these receptors bind are not known. With the Oncomine TCR Beta short-read assay, DNA from cultured CD4+ T cells was sequenced. Each CDR3 protein gets one entry after TCRdb re-called the PCR reads with MiXCR. This sample has some 8,000 distinct CDR3 sequences, with around 59% found just once. Treatment meaning: approximately 11-day PBMC culture with coronavirus spike peptide pools or control peptides (ViraFEST assay). Sequencing was carried out using CD4+ T cells from blood, cultured in vitro. The receptors originated from a human donor who had recovered from COVID-19.

This chain links TRBV11-3 with TRBJ2-1; 14 nucleotides agree with TRBD2. Trimming cost V 5 bases and J 0 bases; bases outside gene matches: 12. The germline V gene has CDR1 SGHNT and CDR2 YENEEA. This CDR3 contains 20 residues. The CDR3 region has the DNA TGTGCCAGCAGCACCCAGGGACTAGCGGGGGCCCGGGGCTCCTACAATGAGCAGTTCTTC. It specifies CASSTQGLAGARGSYNEQFF.

The chain uses TRBV5-6 and TRBJ1-1; D is ambiguous. CDR3 length equals 14 residues. Germline CDR1 reads SGHDT; CDR2 reads YYEEEE. Trimming took 1 base from V and 8 from J, leaving 15 bases between them. CDR3 bases: TGTGCCAGCAGCTTGACTAACACAATTAAGGAAGCTTTCTTT. The encoded protein is CASSLTNTIKEAFF.

This chain links TRBV20-1 with TRBJ2-3; D gene unclear. There are 13 residues in the CDR3. Trimming shortened V by 6 bases and J by 3 bases, and 13 bases separated the two germline ends. Germline CDR1 and CDR2: DFQATT and SNEGSKA (reference sequence). CDR3 coding DNA: TGCAGTGCCGAACCTCCAGAGACAGATACGCAGTATTTT. It translates to CSAEPPETDTQYF.

The gene calls are TRBV5-6 and TRBJ2-1, with TRBD2 identical over 11 bases. The CDR3 runs to 17 residues. The J segment lost 3 bases and the V segment lost 4 bases, leaving 9 bases of the junction unmatched. Germline V gene lookup returns CDR1 SGHDT and CDR2 YYEEEE. The CDR3 protein is CASSLLAGGPNYNEQFF. The CDR3 DNA reads TGTGCCAGCAGCCTCTTAGCGGGGGGGCCTAACTACAATGAGCAGTTCTTC.

The chain links TRBV19 to TRBJ2-3, with 13 bases aligning to TRBD2. CDR1 is LNHDA, CDR2 SQIVND, per germline (reference sequence). Trimming took 3 bases from V and 5 from J; bases not matched to a gene: 5. The CDR3 runs 16 residues. CDR3 residues: CASSMTSGGSEDTQYF. In DNA form, the CDR3 reads TGTGCCAGTAGTATGACTAGCGGGGGGTCCGAAGATACGCAGTATTTT.

The sample holds a few counts of this clonotype. The gene calls are TRBV7-9 and TRBJ1-2, with unresolved D. Trimming stripped 5 bases from V and 12 bases from J, with 4 bases between. The CDR3 is 8 residues long. Germline-derived CDR1 and CDR2 are SEHNR and FQNEAQ (reference sequence). CDR3 coding DNA: TGTGCCAGCAGCCCCCACACCTTC. Encoded protein: CASSPHTF. Drawing the rest from reference TRBV7-9 and TRBJ1-2, the complete variable domain is DTGVSQNPRHKITKRGQNVTFRCDPISEHNRLYWYRQTLGQGPEFLTYFQNEAQLEKSRLLSDRFSAERPKGSFSTLEIQRTEQGDSAMYLCASSPHTFGSGTRLTVV.

CDR3 in amino acids: CASSPGSGVQPQHF. CDR3 bases: TGTGCCAGCAGCCCAGGTTCGGGGGTACAGCCCCAGCATTTT. The gene calls are TRBV7-2 and TRBJ1-5; D may be TRBD1 (5 bases). Germline CDR1 and CDR2: SGHTA and FQGNSA. This CDR3 spans 14 amino acids. V gave up 5 bases and J gave up 7 bases, with 15 bases separating them.

This chain links TRBV20-1 with TRBJ1-2; tentative D call: TRBD1 (6 bases). The germline CDR1 and CDR2 sequences are DFQATT and SNEGSKA (reference sequence). The CDR3 has 14 amino acids. The V gene lost 1 base and the J gene lost 10 bases, with 19 bases spanning the gap. CDR3 DNA sequence: TGCAGTGCTAGAGTGGAGAGGGGGAAGTCTGACTACACCTTC. This translates into CSARVERGKSDYTF.

The V call is TRBV6-1, the J call TRBJ2-7; TRBD1 matches 7 bases. Germline V lookup: CDR1 MNHNS, CDR2 SASEGT. Unmatched junction bases numbered 14, after V lost 6 bases and J lost 0 bases. The CDR3 is 17 residues long. CDR3 region: CASSRNLRDSSSYEQYF. Written as DNA, the CDR3 is TGTGCCAGCAGCCGCAACCTTAGGGACAGCTCCTCCTACGAGCAGTACTTC.

The chain is built from TRBV10-3 and TRBJ1-2, with D possibly being TRBD1 (6 bases). V lost 7 bases and J 1 base, leaving 16 bases between the germline ends. This CDR3 has 15 amino acids. Looked up from germline, CDR1 is ENHRY and CDR2 is SYGVKD. CDR3 sequence reads: CAITGGRGDNYGYTF. For the CDR3, the DNA is TGTGCCATCACCGGTGGCAGGGGCGATAACTATGGCTACACCTTC.

The chain uses TRBV27 and TRBJ2-2, with D perhaps TRBD1 or TRBD2 (5 bases each). The CDR3 runs 15 residues. The V gene lost 3 bases and the J gene lost 0 bases, with 8 bases spanning the gap. Germline V lookup: CDR1 MNHEY, CDR2 SMNVEV (reference sequence). The CDR3 nucleotides are TGTGCCAGCAGTTTCGAGGGACCGAACACCGGGGAGCTGTTTTTT. Translating it yields CASSFEGPNTGELFF.

The rearrangement uses TRBV18 and TRBJ2-5; no clear D. V was shortened by 3 bases and J by 5 bases, with 7 bases between the two germline ends. Germline values: CDR1 KGHSH, CDR2 LQKENI. The CDR3 has 12 amino acids. As DNA, the CDR3 is TGTGCCAGCTCACCCCCAACGGAGACCCAGTACTTC. Amino acid sequence: CASSPPTETQYF.

This rearrangement joins TRBV6-5 to TRBJ1-2; 10 positions agree with TRBD1. The CDR3 contains 15 residues. Germline V gives CDR1 MNHEY, CDR2 SVGAGI. Germline trimming cut 2 bases from V and 8 bases from J; bases unmatched to any gene: 8. The CDR3 loop is CASSYPRQGAWGYTF. The CDR3 nucleotides read TGTGCCAGCAGTTACCCCCGACAGGGGGCATGGGGCTACACCTTC.

V gene TRBV10-3 combines with J gene TRBJ2-1, with 10 bases fitting TRBD2. The CDR3 loop spans 15 amino acids. Germline V gives CDR1 ENHRY, CDR2 SYGVKD. Losses at the gene ends were 6 bases for V and 6 bases for J; bases not matched to a gene: 8. The CDR3 spells CAISAESGGANEQFF. The CDR3 nucleotides are TGTGCCATCAGCGCGGAGAGCGGGGGGGCCAATGAGCAGTTCTTC.

This clonotype was observed once. The junction does not match germline at one end; this may be a read error. The chain uses TRBV11-2 and TRBJ2-7; 7 bases match TRBD2. The length of the CDR3 is 14 residues. Germline CDR1 reads SGHAT; CDR2 reads FQNNGV. The CDR3, as DNA: TGTGCCAACAGCTTAGCGGGCCTCTCCTACGAGCAGTACTTC. Translated, it gives CANSLAGLSYEQYF. The complete variable domain, with remaining parts taken from reference TRBV11-2 and TRBJ2-7, reads EAGVAQSPRYKIIEKRQSVAFWCNPISGHATLYWYQQILGQGPKLLIQFQNNGVVDDSQLPKDRFSAERLKGVDSTLKIQPAKLEDSAVYLCANSLAGLSYEQYFGPGTRLTVT.

The chain uses TRBV15 and TRBJ1-6; 7 bases are shared with TRBD1. The CDR3 extends over 14 amino acids. Trimming removed 6 bases from V and 7 bases from J; junction bases left unmatched: 6. Germline assignment: CDR1 LNHNV and CDR2 YYDKDF (reference sequence). The CDR3 bases are TGTGCCACCAGGATAGACAGGGACAATTCACCCCTCCACTTT. Translating gives CATRIDRDNSPLHF. The variable domain in full, completed from reference TRBV15 and TRBJ1-6, reads DAMVIQNPRYQVTQFGKPVTLSCSQTLNHNVMYWYQQKSSQAPKLLFHYYDKDFNNEADTPDNFQSRRPNTSFCFLDIRSPGLGDTAMYLCATRIDRDNSPLHFGNGTRLTVT.

The V and J genes are TRBV5-1 and TRBJ1-1; D may be TRBD1 (5 bases). This CDR3 is 15 amino acids long. Between the trimmed V and J ends, which lost 2 bases and 0 bases, there was a span of 11 bases. Germline CDR1 SGHRS, CDR2 YFSETQ. CDR3 amino acids: CASSFGGALNTEAFF. The CDR3 bases are TGCGCCAGCAGCTTTGGAGGGGCCTTGAACACTGAAGCTTTCTTT.

There are a few counts of this clonotype. The genes are TRBV9 and TRBJ1-2; 7 nucleotides line up with TRBD1. CDR1 and CDR2 (germline): SGDLS, YYNGEE. The ends lost 0 bases at V and 7 bases at J; junction bases unmatched: 12. There are 16 residues in the CDR3. Written as DNA, the CDR3 is TGTGCCAGCAGCGTAGACCTACTACAGGGGACGAGTGGCTACACCTTC. It yields the protein CASSVDLLQGTSGYTF.

This chain connects TRBV27 to TRBJ1-3; D is unresolved. Per germline, CDR1 MNHEY and CDR2 SMNVEV (reference sequence). This CDR3 has 13 amino acids. V lost 3 bases to trimming and J lost 0 bases, with 3 bases between them. For the CDR3, the DNA is TGTGCCAGCAGTTTCAGCTCTGGAAACACCATATATTTT. Translation: CASSFSSGNTIYF.

To note about this clonotype: One junction end does not reproduce the germline sequence, and a read error may be involved. The rearrangement links TRBV5-8 to TRBJ1-2, with 8 bases matching TRBD1. The CDR3 has 11 amino acids. Germline lookup yields CDR1 SGHTS and CDR2 YDEGEE. The CDR3 reads CASSRTGYLNF. In DNA, the CDR3 is TGTGCCAGCAGCAGGACAGGGTACCTCAACTTC.

This clonotype has a single count. This rearrangement joins TRBV6-5 to TRBJ1-1; D might be TRBD1 (6 bases). Germline CDR1 reads MNHEY; CDR2 reads SVGAGI. The CDR3 is made up of 17 amino acids. The ends were cut back, 2 bases at V and 1 base at J, with 17 bases in the middle. CDR3 sequence: CASSYGRTDYKNTEAFF. CDR3 sequence (DNA): TGTGCCAGCAGTTACGGAAGGACAGACTATAAGAACACTGAAGCTTTCTTT.

This chain connects TRBV19 to TRBJ2-3, with a possible D match to TRBD1 (5 bases). Germline V gene lookup returns CDR1 LNHDA and CDR2 SQIVND (reference sequence). Trimming pared 5 bases from V and 3 bases from J, leaving 15 bases between. CDR3 length: 15 amino acids. CDR3 region: CASSPIGALTDTQYF. DNA for the CDR3: TGTGCCAGTAGTCCCATAGGGGCCCTAACAGATACGCAGTATTTT.

The chain employs TRBV3-1 and TRBJ1-2, with 8 bases fitting TRBD1. V lost 1 base to trimming and J lost 6 bases; unmatched junction nucleotides: 7. The germline V gene encodes CDR1 LGHDT and CDR2 YNNKEL (reference sequence). The CDR3 length is 15 residues. CDR3 nucleotide sequence: TGTGCCAGCAGCCAAGGGACAGGGAGGATGAATGGCTACACCTTC. Translation: CASSQGTGRMNGYTF.

J is TRBJ2-2 and V is TRBV4-3; 15 positions agree with TRBD2. CDR1 and CDR2 from the germline V gene are LGHNA and YSLEER. After removal of 0 bases from V and 2 bases from J, the junction contained 10 bases not matched to a gene. This CDR3 region has 21 residues. CDR3 protein: CASSQDDPGLAGGGNTGELFF. The CDR3, as DNA: TGCGCCAGCAGCCAAGACGACCCGGGACTAGCGGGGGGTGGAAACACCGGGGAGCTGTTTTTT.

V and J are TRBV30 and TRBJ1-1, with no clear D. The CDR3 consists of 13 residues. Germline loops: CDR1 GTSNPN, CDR2 SVGIG (reference sequence). Trimming pared 3 bases from V and 3 bases from J, leaving 11 bases between. The CDR3: CAWRVAAYTEAFF. The CDR3 DNA is TGTGCCTGGAGAGTGGCAGCTTACACTGAAGCTTTCTTT. Using reference TRBV30 and TRBJ1-1 for the parts outside the CDR3, the full variable domain is SQTIHQWPATLVQPVGSPLSLECTVEGTSNPNLYWYRQAAGRGLQLLFYSVGIGQISSEVPQNLSASRPQDRQFILSSKKLLLSDSGFYLCAWRVAAYTEAFFGQGTRLTVV.

This clonotype was detected only a few times. The chain has TRBV6-2 or TRBV6-3 and TRBJ1-2, with D possibly matching TRBD1 (5 bases). V was pared by 5 bases and J by 2 bases, with 15 bases between. The CDR3 spans 15 residues. CDR1 and CDR2 (germline): MNHEY, SVGEGT. CDR3 bases: TGTGCCAGCAGTACCGGGAGGACACCCAACTATGGCTACACCTTC. Protein sequence: CASSTGRTPNYGYTF.

This clonotype has only a few counts. The chain carries TRBV6-1 and TRBJ2-7, with D uncertain. The CDR3 is 15 residues long. Germline values: CDR1 MNHNS, CDR2 SASEGT. Trimming took off 6 bases at V and 3 bases at J, with 18 bases between the two ends. Here the CDR3 DNA reads TGTGCCAGCAGACGTCTAAGTCAAAGTCGCTACGAGCAGTACTTC. Protein product: CASRRLSQSRYEQYF.

The chain recombines TRBV7-2 with TRBJ2-1; D unresolved. The CDR3 is 11 residues long. CDR1 is SGHTA, CDR2 FQGNSA, per germline. V lost 1 base, J lost 6 bases, and 1 base lay in between. The CDR3, as DNA: TGTGCCAGCAGCTTAGGCAATGAGCAGTTCTTC. As protein: CASSLGNEQFF.

This clonotype was recorded a few times. The chain uses TRBV15 and TRBJ2-5; no clear D. This CDR3 spans 14 amino acids. Trimming took off 1 base at V and 5 bases at J, with 11 bases between the two ends. Per the germline V gene, CDR1 is LNHNV and CDR2 is YYDKDF (reference sequence). The CDR3 DNA follows: TGTGCCACCAGCAGAGGAAGTACGCGGGAGACCCAGTACTTC. Protein: CATSRGSTRETQYF.

This clonotype came up a few times. V gene TRBV29-1 combines with J gene TRBJ1-1; D unclear. V lost 4 bases, J lost 2 bases, and 11 bases lay in between. Germline lookup yields CDR1 SQVTM and CDR2 ANQGSEA. The CDR3 sequence is 13 residues long. CDR3 sequence: CSVVGRLNTEAFF. CDR3 DNA: TGCAGCGTTGTGGGGAGGCTTAACACTGAAGCTTTCTTT.